This T cell receptor (beta chain) was identified in a study of T cells after yellow fever vaccination. As for this clonotype: Its cognate antigen is unknown.

Deletions cut 0 bases from V and 8 bases from J, with 11 bases between. The CDR3 runs 14 residues. In germline, CDR1 is SGHTA, CDR2 FQGNSA. Study conclusions and caveats: The booster response re-showed most primary clones: approximately 97% CD4, about 89% CD8. Just a small share of clonotypes turned up in the CD4 compartment as well as the CD8 compartment.

TCR cDNA was made by 5'RACE template switching, adding a universal primer site and UMIs. TCRdb re-analysed the 5' RACE reads in MiXCR, keeping a single row per CDR3 protein. The sample records 70,000 or so distinct CDR3 sequences, approximately 6.2% being singletons. The receptor comes from a man younger than 30 who received the YFV17D yellow fever vaccine. This rearrangement joins TRBV7-2 to TRBJ2-4; D ambiguous. The specimen comprised CD4+ T cells sorted from PBMCs, sampled approximately 16 days after the first yellow fever vaccination. CDR3 region: CASSLAGPRDIQYF. The CDR3 bases are TGTGCCAGCAGCTTAGCAGGCCCTCGGGACATTCAGTACTTC.